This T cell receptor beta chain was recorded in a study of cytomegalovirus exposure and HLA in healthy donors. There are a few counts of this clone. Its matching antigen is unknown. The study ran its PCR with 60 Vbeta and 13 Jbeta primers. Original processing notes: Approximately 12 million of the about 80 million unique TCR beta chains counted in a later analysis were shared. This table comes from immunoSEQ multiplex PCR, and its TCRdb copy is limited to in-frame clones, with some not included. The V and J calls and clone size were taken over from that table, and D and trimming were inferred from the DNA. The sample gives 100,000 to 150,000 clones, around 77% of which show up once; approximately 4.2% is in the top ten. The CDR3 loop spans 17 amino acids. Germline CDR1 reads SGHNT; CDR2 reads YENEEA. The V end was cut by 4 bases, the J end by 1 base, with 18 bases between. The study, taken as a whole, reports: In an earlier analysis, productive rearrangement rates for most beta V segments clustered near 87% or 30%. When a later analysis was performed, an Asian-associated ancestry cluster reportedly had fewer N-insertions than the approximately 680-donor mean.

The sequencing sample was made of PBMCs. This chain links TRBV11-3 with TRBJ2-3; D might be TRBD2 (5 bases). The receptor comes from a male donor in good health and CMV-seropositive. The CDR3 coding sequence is TGTGCCAGCAGCTGTGGAGTGGACTTCAACTGCACAGATACGCAGTATTTT. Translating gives CASSCGVDFNCTDTQYF.